One and the same sample provided the 10 T cell receptor beta chains below, sequenced in a study of T-cell memory formation after mild COVID-19. MiXCR was run by TCRdb on the 5' RACE reads, yielding one entry per CDR3 protein. The table lists under 300,000 distinct CDR3 sequences, roughly a tenth of them singletons. What was sequenced was PBMCs or a T cell subset sorted from them (not recorded which). All receptors derive from a man aged 18 to 29 who had mild COVID-19 (a few samples of this study predate the infection). Cell type and time point are not known.

This clonotype was seen a few times. V and J are TRBV20-1 and TRBJ2-5, with 7 bases that match TRBD1. Trimming took 5 bases from V and 4 from J; bases not matched to a gene: 10. Germline V CDR1 and CDR2: DFQATT, SNEGSKA (reference sequence). The CDR3 contains 14 residues. In DNA, the CDR3 is TGCAGTGCTGCCTACAGGGGATCGGGAGAGACCCAGTACTTC. Its protein is CSAAYRGSGETQYF.

This clonotype came up a few times. The chain uses TRBV10-3 and TRBJ2-6, with unresolved D. Trimming cost V 4 bases and J 0 bases, with 10 bases left between them. The CDR3 is 16 amino acids. Germline V gives CDR1 ENHRY, CDR2 SYGVKD. CDR3: CAISGEGISGANVLTF. In DNA, the CDR3 is TGTGCCATCAGTGGGGAAGGAATCTCTGGGGCCAACGTCCTGACTTTC.

This clonotype has just a few counts. The chain joins TRBV14 to TRBJ2-5, with TRBD1 as a possible D gene (5 bases). The germline gives CDR1 SGHDN, CDR2 FVKESK. V lost 4 bases and J 5 bases, leaving 11 bases between the germline ends. The CDR3 length is 13 residues. In nucleotides, the CDR3 is TGTGCCAGCAGCCGGGGCCAACGGGAGACCCAGTACTTC. Residues: CASSRGQRETQYF.

There are many counts of this clonotype. The V gene is TRBV7-8, the J gene TRBJ2-2, with TRBD1 identical over 7 bases. The CDR3 sequence is 16 residues long. Germline V gene lookup returns CDR1 SGHVS and CDR2 FQNEAQ. Trimming removed 6 bases from V and 0 bases from J; junction bases left unmatched: 7. The CDR3 bases are TGTGCCAGCAGTTCGATCGGGACAGCGAACACCGGGGAGCTGTTTTTT. It is translated as CASSSIGTANTGELFF.

This clonotype was counted ten times or more. The V call is TRBV7-9, the J call TRBJ2-7; D not resolved. Trimming shortened V by 1 base and J by 0 bases, and 7 bases separated the two germline ends. Germline V lookup: CDR1 SEHNR, CDR2 FQNEAQ (reference sequence). This CDR3 region has 14 residues. The CDR3 DNA is TGTGCCAGCAGCTTAGGTGGGTTCTCCTACGAGCAGTACTTC. Encoded protein: CASSLGGFSYEQYF. The full variable domain, with the rest looked up from reference TRBV7-9 and TRBJ2-7, is DTGVSQNPRHKITKRGQNVTFRCDPISEHNRLYWYRQTLGQGPEFLTYFQNEAQLEKSRLLSDRFSAERPKGSFSTLEIQRTEQGDSAMYLCASSLGGFSYEQYFGPGTRLTVT.

The rearrangement links TRBV7-3 to TRBJ2-2; TRBD1 matches at 7 bases. CDR3 length equals 16 residues. From germline, CDR1 is SGHTA and CDR2 FQGTGA. The J segment lost 6 bases and the V segment lost 2 bases, leaving 9 bases of the junction unmatched. The CDR3, as DNA: TGTGCCAGCAGCTTAGGTTTCACAGGGGTTCCCGGGGAGCTGTTTTTT. Amino acid sequence: CASSLGFTGVPGELFF.

V gene TRBV7-3 combines with J gene TRBJ2-3; 8 bases line up with TRBD2. This CDR3 is built from 15 residues. V shed 2 bases, J shed 1 base, and the junction held 2 bases outside the gene matches. Germline-derived CDR1 and CDR2 are SGHTA and FQGTGA. This CDR3 reads CASSLDGGGTDTQYF. As DNA, the CDR3 is TGTGCCAGCAGCTTAGACGGGGGGGGCACAGATACGCAGTATTTT.

The sample holds a few counts of this clonotype. The chain links TRBV18 to TRBJ1-2; maybe TRBD1 (5 bases). The CDR3 spans 14 residues. Germline CDR1 reads KGHSH; CDR2 reads LQKENI. V lost 3 bases and J 7 bases, leaving 15 bases between the germline ends. The CDR3 spells CASSPPGQDAGYTF. The DNA of the CDR3 is TGTGCCAGCTCACCCCCCGGACAAGACGCTGGCTACACCTTC.

This clonotype has a handful of counts. This chain links TRBV10-3 with TRBJ2-3; 8 bases align to TRBD1. Germline CDR1 reads ENHRY; CDR2 reads SYGVKD. The CDR3 is made up of 14 amino acids. With V trimmed by 11 bases and J by 0 bases, 7 bases remained unmatched. Here the CDR3 reads CAASRGLSTDTQYF. The CDR3 region has the DNA TGTGCCGCCTCCAGGGGGCTGAGCACAGATACGCAGTATTTT.

Ten or more counts support this clonotype. This rearrangement joins TRBV7-3 to TRBJ2-1; D gene uncertain. Per germline, CDR1 SGHTA and CDR2 FQGTGA. The V end lost 5 bases, the J end lost 12 bases, and 23 bases lay between the germline ends. This CDR3 spans 15 amino acids. CDR3 amino acids: CASSPGAGSQNPQFF. The CDR3 bases are TGTGCCAGCAGCCCGGGCGCAGGATCCCAGAACCCGCAGTTCTTC. Combining the CDR3 with reference TRBV7-3 and TRBJ2-1 gives the whole variable domain GAGVSQTPSNKVTEKGKYVELRCDPISGHTALYWYRQSLGQGPEFLIYFQGTGAADDSGLPNDRFFAVRPEGSVSTLKIQRTERGDSAVYLCASSPGAGSQNPQFFGPGTRLTVL.